This T cell receptor delta chain was profiled in a study of gamma-delta T cells after stem cell transplantation. TCRdb re-called the RT-PCR reads via CATT. The sample lists 10,000 to 13,000 delta-chain clones; less than 50% were seen once. The CDR3 is made up of 21 amino acids. In germline, CDR1 is TVYSNPD, CDR2 GDNSRS (reference sequence). V lost 1 base to trimming and J lost 3 bases; unmatched junction nucleotides: 25. Details on this clone: The sample has other DNA sequences that encode this CDR3 too.

The TCR originated in a human donor. It is not recorded whose cells these are; they may come from a transplant donor. The sequenced material came from gamma-delta T cells. This chain uses TRDV3 with TRDJ1, with 11 bases identical to TRDD3. The CDR3 loop is CAFNTRLGGYWGICGADKLIF. The CDR3 coding sequence is TGTGCCTTTAACACCCGACTGGGTGGATACTGGGGGATATGTGGGGCCGATAAACTCATCTTT. The full variable domain, in which reference TRDV3 and TRDJ1 provide the parts outside the CDR3, is CDKVTQSSPDQTVASGSEVVLLCTYDTVYSNPDLFWYRIRPDYSFQFVFYGDNSRSEGADFTQGRFSVKHILTQKAFHLVISPVRTEDSATYYCAFNTRLGGYWGICGADKLIFGKGTRVTVEP.